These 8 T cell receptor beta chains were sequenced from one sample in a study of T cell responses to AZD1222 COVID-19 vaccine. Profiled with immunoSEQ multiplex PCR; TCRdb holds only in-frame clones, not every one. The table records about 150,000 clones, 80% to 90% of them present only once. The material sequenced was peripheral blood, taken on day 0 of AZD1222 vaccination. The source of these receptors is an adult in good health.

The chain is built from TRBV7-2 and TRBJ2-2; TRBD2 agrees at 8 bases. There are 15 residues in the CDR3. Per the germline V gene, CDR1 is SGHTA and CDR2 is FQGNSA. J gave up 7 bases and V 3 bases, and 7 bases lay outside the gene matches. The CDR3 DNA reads TGTGCCAGCAGCTTCCCGGCGGGGGGAGTCGGGGAGCTGTTTTTT. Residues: CASSFPAGGVGELFF.

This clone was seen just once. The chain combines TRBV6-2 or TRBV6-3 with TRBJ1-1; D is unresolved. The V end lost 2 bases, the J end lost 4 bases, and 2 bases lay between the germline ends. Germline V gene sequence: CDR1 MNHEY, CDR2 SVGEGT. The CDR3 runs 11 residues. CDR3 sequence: CASSYPTEAFF. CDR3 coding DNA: TGTGCCAGCAGTTACCCCACTGAAGCTTTCTTT.

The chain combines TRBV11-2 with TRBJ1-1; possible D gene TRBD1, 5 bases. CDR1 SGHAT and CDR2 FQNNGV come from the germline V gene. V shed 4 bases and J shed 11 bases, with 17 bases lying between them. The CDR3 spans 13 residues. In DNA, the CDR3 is TGTGCCAGCAGCTCACAAGGGGCCTACGGCGCTTTCTTT. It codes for CASSSQGAYGAFF.

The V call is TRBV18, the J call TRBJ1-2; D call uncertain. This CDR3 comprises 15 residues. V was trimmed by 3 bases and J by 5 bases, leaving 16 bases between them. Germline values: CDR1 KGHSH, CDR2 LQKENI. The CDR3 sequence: CASSPFELFKYGYTF. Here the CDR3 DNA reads TGTGCCAGCTCACCTTTCGAATTGTTTAAATATGGCTACACCTTC.

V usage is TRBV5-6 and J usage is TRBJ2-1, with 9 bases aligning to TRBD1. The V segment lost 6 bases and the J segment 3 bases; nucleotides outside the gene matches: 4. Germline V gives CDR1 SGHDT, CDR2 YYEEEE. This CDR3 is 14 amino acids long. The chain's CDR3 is CASIPGQGYNEQFF. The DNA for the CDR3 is TGTGCCAGCATCCCGGGACAGGGCTACAATGAGCAGTTCTTC.

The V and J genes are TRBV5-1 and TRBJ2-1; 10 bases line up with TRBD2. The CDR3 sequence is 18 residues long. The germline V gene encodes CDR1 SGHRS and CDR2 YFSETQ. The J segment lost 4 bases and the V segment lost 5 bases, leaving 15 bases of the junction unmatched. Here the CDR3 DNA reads TGCGCCAGCAGTCAGCTCAGGAGGAGCGGGGGGGGTTACAATGAGCAGTTCTTC. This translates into CASSQLRRSGGGYNEQFF.

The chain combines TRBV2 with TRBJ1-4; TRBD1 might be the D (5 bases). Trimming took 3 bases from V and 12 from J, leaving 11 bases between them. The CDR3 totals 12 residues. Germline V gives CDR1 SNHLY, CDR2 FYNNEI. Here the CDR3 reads CASSEGERELFF. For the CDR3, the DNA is TGTGCCAGCAGTGAGGGGGAGAGGGAACTGTTTTTT.

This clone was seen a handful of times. The CDR3 DNA sequence: TGTGCCAGCAGCACCCGCACAGATACGCAGTATTTT. Its translation is CASSTRTDTQYF. V usage is TRBV9 and J usage is TRBJ2-3; D remains ambiguous. Germline V gene lookup returns CDR1 SGDLS and CDR2 YYNGEE. Trimming removed 4 bases at V and 1 base at J, with 4 bases between. This CDR3 comprises 12 residues.